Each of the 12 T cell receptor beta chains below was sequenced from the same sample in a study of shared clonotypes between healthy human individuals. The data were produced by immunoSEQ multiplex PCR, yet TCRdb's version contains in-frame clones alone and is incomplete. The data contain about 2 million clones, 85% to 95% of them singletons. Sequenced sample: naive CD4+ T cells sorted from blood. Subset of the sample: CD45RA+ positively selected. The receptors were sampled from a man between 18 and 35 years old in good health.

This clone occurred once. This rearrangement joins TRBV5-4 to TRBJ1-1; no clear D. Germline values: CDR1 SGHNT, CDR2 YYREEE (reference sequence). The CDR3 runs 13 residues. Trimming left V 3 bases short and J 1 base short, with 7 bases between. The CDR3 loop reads CASSWAENTEAFF. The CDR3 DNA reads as TGTGCCAGCAGCTGGGCGGAGAACACTGAAGCTTTCTTT. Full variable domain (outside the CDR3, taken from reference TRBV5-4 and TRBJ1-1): ETGVTQSPTHLIKTRGQQVTLRCSSQSGHNTVSWYQQALGQGPQFIFQYYREEENGRGNFPPRFSGLQFPNYSSELNVNALELDDSALYLCASSWAENTEAFFGQGTRLTVV.

The CDR3 DNA reads as TGTGCCAGCAGCGTAGGTGGACTAGCCCAAGAGACCCAGTACTTC. The encoded protein is CASSVGGLAQETQYF. This sequence joins TRBV9 and TRBJ2-5; TRBD2 aligns across 8 bases. CDR3 size: 15 residues. Unmatched junction bases numbered 2, after V lost 0 bases and J lost 1 base. Germline loops: CDR1 SGDLS, CDR2 YYNGEE.

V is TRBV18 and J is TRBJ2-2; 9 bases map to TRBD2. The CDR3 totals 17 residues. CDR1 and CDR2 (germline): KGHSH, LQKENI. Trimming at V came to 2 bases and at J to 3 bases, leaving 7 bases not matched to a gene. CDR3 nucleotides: TGTGCCAGCTCACCATTTCAGCGGGGGGCCGACACCGGGGAGCTGTTTTTT. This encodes CASSPFQRGADTGELFF.

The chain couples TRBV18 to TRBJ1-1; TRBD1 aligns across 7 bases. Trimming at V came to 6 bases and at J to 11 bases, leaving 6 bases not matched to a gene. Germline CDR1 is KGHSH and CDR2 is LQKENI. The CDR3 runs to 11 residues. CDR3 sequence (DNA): TGTGCCAGCTCGACAGGGTTGTTGGCTTTCTTT. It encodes CASSTGLLAFF.

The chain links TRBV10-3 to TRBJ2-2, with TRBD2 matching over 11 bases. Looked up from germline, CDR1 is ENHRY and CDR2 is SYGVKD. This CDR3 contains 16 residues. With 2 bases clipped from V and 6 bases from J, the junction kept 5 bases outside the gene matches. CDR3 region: CAISEIVAGGPGELFF. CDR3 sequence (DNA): TGTGCCATCAGTGAGATAGTAGCGGGAGGGCCCGGGGAGCTGTTTTTT.

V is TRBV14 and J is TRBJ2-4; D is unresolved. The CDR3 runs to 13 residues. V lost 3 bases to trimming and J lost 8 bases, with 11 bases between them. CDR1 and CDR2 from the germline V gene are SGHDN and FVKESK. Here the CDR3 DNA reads TGTGCCAGCAGCCATCCTGGTGTCTACATTCAGTACTTC. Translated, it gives CASSHPGVYIQYF.

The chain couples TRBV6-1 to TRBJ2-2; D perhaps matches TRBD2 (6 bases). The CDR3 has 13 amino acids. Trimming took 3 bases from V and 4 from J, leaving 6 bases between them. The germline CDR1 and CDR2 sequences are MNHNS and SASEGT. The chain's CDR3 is CASSEGLTGELFF. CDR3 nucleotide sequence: TGTGCCAGCAGTGAGGGACTCACCGGGGAGCTGTTTTTT.

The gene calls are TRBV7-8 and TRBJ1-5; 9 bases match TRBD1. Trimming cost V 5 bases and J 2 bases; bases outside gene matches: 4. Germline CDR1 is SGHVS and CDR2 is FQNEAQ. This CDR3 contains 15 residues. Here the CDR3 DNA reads TGTGCCAGCAGCGTGGGACAGGGAGGCAATCAGCCCCAGCATTTT. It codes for CASSVGQGGNQPQHF.

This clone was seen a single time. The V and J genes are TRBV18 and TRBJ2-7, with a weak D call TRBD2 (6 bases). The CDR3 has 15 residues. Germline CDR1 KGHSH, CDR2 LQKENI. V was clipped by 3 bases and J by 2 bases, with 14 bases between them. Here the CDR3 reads CASSPAGRGTYEQYF. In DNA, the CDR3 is TGTGCCAGCTCACCGGCGGGACGGGGCACCTACGAGCAGTACTTC.

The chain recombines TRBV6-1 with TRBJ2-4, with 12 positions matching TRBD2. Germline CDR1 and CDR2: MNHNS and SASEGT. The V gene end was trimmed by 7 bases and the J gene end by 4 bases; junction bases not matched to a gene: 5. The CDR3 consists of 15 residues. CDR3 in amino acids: CASTELAGGKNIQYF. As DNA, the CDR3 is TGTGCCAGCACCGAACTAGCGGGAGGAAAAAACATTCAGTACTTC.

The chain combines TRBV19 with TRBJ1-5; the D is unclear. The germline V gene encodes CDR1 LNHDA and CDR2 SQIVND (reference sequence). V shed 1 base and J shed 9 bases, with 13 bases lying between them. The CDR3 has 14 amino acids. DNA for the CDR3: TGTGCCAGTAGTATAGCAGAGGGTTTTACGCCCCAGCATTTT. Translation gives CASSIAEGFTPQHF.

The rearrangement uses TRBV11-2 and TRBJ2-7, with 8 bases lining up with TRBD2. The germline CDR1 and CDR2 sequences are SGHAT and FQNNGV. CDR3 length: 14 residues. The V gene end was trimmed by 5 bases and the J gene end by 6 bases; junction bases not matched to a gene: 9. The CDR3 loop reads CASSALGRVGEQYF. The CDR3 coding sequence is TGTGCCAGCAGCGCCCTCGGGAGGGTGGGCGAGCAGTACTTC.